This T cell receptor beta chain was sequenced in a study of blood T cells in healthy people across ages. A second PCR of roughly 7 to 11 cycles used a sample-barcoded 5' primer and a J-beta primer mix. Via MiXCR, TCRdb re-called the 5' RACE reads, giving one row per CDR3 protein. The sample consists of about 1,600,000 distinct CDR3 sequences, 42% of them appearing once. Study-wide results and caveats: As naive T cell percentage varied, TCR beta diversity correlated strongly with it.

Each donor gave approximately 9.7 milliliters of peripheral blood. Comment on this clonotype: Its antigen remains unidentified.

The germline V gene encodes CDR1 MNHNY and CDR2 SVGAGI (reference sequence). Trimming shortened V by 4 bases and J by 4 bases, and 10 bases separated the two germline ends. The CDR3 runs to 13 residues. The source material was blood. This rearrangement joins TRBV6-6 to TRBJ1-1, with no clear D. The TCR comes from a woman between 18 and 30 years old in good health. The CDR3 spells CASSWRRTTEAFF. CDR3 DNA sequence: TGTGCCAGCAGTTGGCGTCGTACCACTGAAGCTTTCTTT.